The T cell receptor (beta chain) described here comes from a study of identical twins listed by TCRdb under 2016. For context, the study as a whole: The study deep-sequenced TCR alpha and beta repertoires from monozygotic twins, unrelated adults of various ages and cord blood to test whether fetal clonotypes persist. To rule out contamination, replicate twin experiments were performed at different times with different library preparation protocols. The investigation overall reported the following: Conclusions relied on cross-sectional statistical analysis, since the same donors could not be followed over many years. A weaker excess of twin sharing was found in beta out-of-frame sequences because the signal-to-noise ratio was lowered by fewer shared sequences. Invariant T cells such as MAIT and iNKT could partly confound zero-insertion analyses, though diverse VJ usage argued against this for most clonotypes. Fewer insertions were carried by abundant cord blood beta clonotypes; a weaker similar trend was observed in young adult naive repertoires, while no such trend was observed in memory repertoires. Recombination models systematically underestimated out-of-frame TCR alpha sharing in monozygotic twins but agreed with sharing between unrelated individuals. Out-of-frame TCR alpha sequences shared between twins showed an excess of low generation-probability sequences compared with coincidental sharing between unrelated individuals.

Only healthy Caucasian donors were included. Three pairs of female monozygotic twins, all aged about 18 to 30 years, were included in the twin cohort. Peripheral blood mononuclear cells were used as the source from which RNA for TCR libraries was isolated. Its CDR3 holds 15 amino acids, cysteine through phenylalanine. Only the CDR3 DNA is retained, 45 bases long and in frame from the first base. CDR1 MNHEY and CDR2 SVGAGI are derived from the germline V gene. Unmatched junction bases come to 6, with V trimmed by 2 bases and J by 2 bases. This clonotype has ten or more counts. No cognate antigen has been identified for it. No base-level quality is on record; no much larger clone is a single base apart. Receptor libraries were prepared by 5' RACE. Sequenced using an Illumina HiSeq 2000. Template switching introduced a universal primer binding site; the final cDNA contained a unique molecular identifier, enabling accurate counting of TCR cDNA molecules. First-strand cDNA for TCR alpha and beta chains was synthesized from specific primers in the conserved constant-segment region. To control for contamination, every cDNA library was double barcoded, receiving both a SMART-Mk sample barcode and Illumina barcodes. TruSeq adapter sequences along with Illumina sample barcodes were introduced in two successive PCR steps. TCR alpha and beta cDNA libraries were sequenced on the Illumina HiSeq platform with custom primers. Regarding the original processing steps: MiGEC processed the raw reads to extract unique molecular identifiers, while MiXCR was used to determine the CDR3 positions. For each individual, recombination models were inferred using an EM algorithm with the repgenHMM and IGoR tools. The tcR package in R was used for shared clonotype analysis, with sharing normalized by the product of cloneset sizes. To study raw recombination free of thymic and clonal selection effects, out-of-frame nonproductive sequences were analyzed. The public reads were run again by TCRdb, first through fastp at Q25 and then through MiXCR, and only productive beta chains were kept. Rows merge per CDR3 protein into single entries with the most common DNA and genes. TCRdb, rather than the study authors, made the V and J calls. The sample yields fewer than 800,000 distinct CDR3 sequences; less than 9% were counted once. Of the sample, around 1.6% falls within the top ten clones.

These data also formed part of another study, on yellow fever vaccine responses in identical twins. The second publication reports: According to the authors, in identical twins the way T cells responded to vaccination appeared partly convergent and partly personalized. Focusing on identical twins, the study followed the T cell clones that responded to the vaccine, and did so with precision.

The V gene is TRBV6-5 and the J gene is TRBJ2-7; 7 bases in between match TRBD2. Sample: PBMCs. This clonotype originated in a woman between 18 and 30 years old in good health. For the CDR3, the sequence is CASSYGAGVTYEQYF. Read as DNA, the sequence is TGTGCCAGCAGTTACGGGGCGGGAGTCACCTACGAGCAGTACTTC.